A selection of T cell receptor beta chains follows, all from one sample in a study of CD8+ T cells in alopecia areata. The repertoire was sequenced with immunoSEQ multiplex PCR; TCRdb's copy has only in-frame clones and lacks some. The sample records 200,000 or so clones, nearly 60% being singletons. Source: CD4+ T cells sorted from blood, taken at week 24, from a patient treated with tofacitinib. The receptors stem from a human donor with alopecia areata. Both conserved end residues are part of each CDR3. The D gene is left open where the match is weak. A row's size may be missing; if present it is once, few, many or a size class.

size,V,J,D,DNA,CDR3
-,TRBV7-2,TRBJ1-1,TRBD1,TGTGCCAGCAGGCCCTCTGGACAGGGAGAAGCTTTCTTT,CASRPSGQGEAFF
-,TRBV18,TRBJ2-7,-,TGTGCCAGCTCACCTTTCGGTGGGTACGAGCAGTACTTC,CASSPFGGYEQYF
-,TRBV4-1,TRBJ2-7,TRBD2,TGCGCCAGCAGCCAAGATCTGTATAGCGGGGCCTACGAGCAGTACTTC,CASSQDLYSGAYEQYF
-,TRBV5-1,TRBJ2-5,TRBD2,TGCGCCAGCAGCTTGGCCGGTCGGACTAGCGGGCGGGAGACCCAGTACTTC,CASSLAGRTSGRETQYF
-,TRBV28,TRBJ2-7,TRBD2,TGTGCCAGCAGTACATCGGGACTAGCTGCGACCTACGAGCAGTACTTC,CASSTSGLAATYEQYF
-,TRBV27,TRBJ2-1,-,TGTGCCAGCAGTAGGGGGGACGCCCTAAATCGGTTCTTC,CASSRGDALNRFF
-,TRBV7-9,TRBJ2-5,TRBD1,TGTGCCAGCAGTAGACAGGGGGGAGAGACCCAGTACTTC,CASSRQGGETQYF
-,TRBV6-5,TRBJ2-7,-,TGTGCCAGCCGAGACAGTTTGTCCGAGCAGTACTTC,CASRDSLSEQYF
-,TRBV30,TRBJ2-7,TRBD2,TGTGCCTGGAGTAAGCGGGGGAAAATCGCGGGAGCCTCCTACGAGCAGTACTTC,CAWSKRGKIAGASYEQYF
-,TRBV7-2,TRBJ1-4,-,TGTGCCAGCAGCTTCGCTGGGACAGAAAAACTGTTTTTT,CASSFAGTEKLFF
few,TRBV7-2,TRBJ1-6,TRBD1,TGTGCCAGCAGCCCGGCCGCTCTGCAGGGGGCTTCACCCCTCCACTTT,CASSPAALQGASPLHF
-,TRBV11-1,TRBJ2-7,TRBD1,TGTGCCAGCAGCCCGGGACAGGGGAGGATCGAGCAGTACTTC,CASSPGQGRIEQYF
few,TRBV7-2,TRBJ2-3,TRBD1,TGTGCCAGCAGCTTAGTTTCAGGGGGCGGCACAGATACGCAGTATTTT,CASSLVSGGGTDTQYF
-,TRBV4-1,TRBJ2-7,-,TGCGCCAGCAGCCAAGGGGCACCCTCCTACGAGCAGTACTTC,CASSQGAPSYEQYF
many,TRBV28,TRBJ2-3,-,TGTGCCAGCTGCCCGTCGGGTTATACGCAGTATTTT,CASCPSGYTQYF
-,TRBV29-1,TRBJ1-1,-,TGCAGCGGCAAAAGCGGCGAAATCCCTGAAGCTTTCTTT,CSGKSGEIPEAFF
-,TRBV10-3,TRBJ2-7,TRBD2,TGTGCCATCAGTGAGTTGGGGGGGAACTACGAGCAGTACTTC,CAISELGGNYEQYF
few,TRBV7-2,TRBJ1-2,TRBD1,TGTGCCAGCAGCTCTTGGACAGGGGGCATGTGGGACTATGGCTACACCTTC,CASSSWTGGMWDYGYTF
-,TRBV6-6,TRBJ2-1,-,TGTGCCAGCAGTTATCCGGGACAGCAGTTCTTC,CASSYPGQQFF
-,TRBV6-5,TRBJ2-1,-,TGTGCCAGCAAGGGGGGGCTGGATGAGCAGTTCTTC,CASKGGLDEQFF
few,TRBV19,TRBJ2-5,TRBD2,TGTGCCAGTAGTAAGCGGGGGGGCCGGGAGACCCAGTACTTC,CASSKRGGRETQYF
-,TRBV29-1,TRBJ2-6,TRBD2,TGCAGCGCTTTTACTGGACTAGTTGGTTCCTCTGGGGCCAACGTCCTGACTTTC,CSAFTGLVGSSGANVLTF
-,TRBV29-1,TRBJ1-2,TRBD1,TGCAGCGTTGAAGAACAGGGGGCTAATGGCTACACCTTC,CSVEEQGANGYTF
once,TRBV5-4,TRBJ1-2,-,TGTGCCACCACGGGGGGGAATCCCCTTCTTAACTATGGCTACACCTTC,CATTGGNPLLNYGYTF
-,TRBV5-1,TRBJ1-1,-,TGCGCCAGCAGGACGAGGAACCTTGAGGACACTGAAGCTTTCTTT,CASRTRNLEDTEAFF
-,TRBV29-1,TRBJ2-7,TRBD1,TGCCAGGTGGGGACAGGGTGCTACGAGCAGTACTTC,CQVGTGCYEQYF
-,TRBV2,TRBJ2-7,TRBD1,TGTGCCAGCAGGGGGACAGTAGTAAGCTACGAGCAGTACTTC,CASRGTVVSYEQYF
-,TRBV30,TRBJ1-2,TRBD1,TGTGCCTGGAGTGCCGGTGGACAGGGATTAAGGACCTTC,CAWSAGGQGLRTF
-,TRBV7-2,TRBJ2-5,TRBD1,TGTGCCAGCAGCTCGGGACAGTACAGCTCGGCCCAGTACTTC,CASSSGQYSSAQYF
-,TRBV7-8,TRBJ2-4,-,TGTGCCAGCAGCGAGACGGGTGGCAGGGGAAACATTCAGTACTTC,CASSETGGRGNIQYF
few,TRBV5-4,TRBJ2-1,-,TGTGCCAGCAGCTCCCCCGCGGAACCATACAATGAGCAGTTCTTC,CASSSPAEPYNEQFF
-,TRBV5-6,TRBJ2-3,-,TGTGCCAGCAGCTCGGGGGTAGACAGAGTCACAGATACGCAGTATTTT,CASSSGVDRVTDTQYF
-,TRBV30,TRBJ2-5,TRBD2,TGTGCCTGGGAGGCGGGAGCCCAAGAGACCCAGTACTTC,CAWEAGAQETQYF
once,TRBV12-5,TRBJ2-5,-,TGTGCTAGTGGTTTGTGGGGAGAGACCCAGTACTTC,CASGLWGETQYF
-,TRBV27,TRBJ2-1,-,TGTGCCAGCAGTGCCTGGGCAGGGATGAGGTTCTTC,CASSAWAGMRFF
once,TRBV6-5,TRBJ2-7,TRBD1,TGTGCCAGCAGGCTCGATGGGACAGGGGTTAACGAGCAGTACTTC,CASRLDGTGVNEQYF
-,TRBV5-6,TRBJ2-7,TRBD2,TGTGCCAGCAGCTTGTATGTCGGGCCTAGCGGGAGATACGAGCAGTACTTC,CASSLYVGPSGRYEQYF